This T cell receptor beta chain derives from a study of T cell responses to AZD1222 COVID-19 vaccine. Across the whole study: Recipients boosted at about 4 weeks or about 12 weeks are pooled. The study, taken as a whole, reports: In a largely white British group with more females than males, clonal diversity was possibly underestimated. Seropositive at baseline were only a handful of AZD1222 recipients.

Note on this clone: Antigen unknown.

CDR3 length: 14 amino acids. J was trimmed by 0 bases and V by 5 bases; bases with no gene match: 1. Germline CDR1 and CDR2: SGHTA and FQGNSA. Assay used: immunoSEQ multiplex PCR; TCRdb lists only in-frame clones, some missing. Altogether 95,000 to 150,000 clones are present, more than 80% being singletons, with the ten largest covering about 3%. This receptor was identified in an adult in good health. V and J are TRBV7-2 and TRBJ2-7, with 10 bases aligning to TRBD2. The specimen comprised peripheral blood, sampled on day 0 of AZD1222 vaccination. The CDR3 reads CASSASGSSYEQYF. The CDR3 DNA reads as TGTGCCAGCAGCGCTAGCGGGAGCTCCTACGAGCAGTACTTC.